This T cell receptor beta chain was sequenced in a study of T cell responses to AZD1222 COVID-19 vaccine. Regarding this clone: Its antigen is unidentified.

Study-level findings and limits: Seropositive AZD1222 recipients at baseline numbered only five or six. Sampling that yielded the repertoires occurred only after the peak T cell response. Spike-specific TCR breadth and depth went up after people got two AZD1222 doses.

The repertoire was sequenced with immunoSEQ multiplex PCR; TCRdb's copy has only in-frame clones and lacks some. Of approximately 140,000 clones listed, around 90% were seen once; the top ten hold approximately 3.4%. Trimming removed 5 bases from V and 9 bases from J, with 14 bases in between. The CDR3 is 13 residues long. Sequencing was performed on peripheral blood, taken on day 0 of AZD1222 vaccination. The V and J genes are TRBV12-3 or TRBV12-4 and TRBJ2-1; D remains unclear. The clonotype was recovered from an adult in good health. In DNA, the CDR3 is TGTGCCAGCAGTCAAACCCTAGGTTCTGAGCAGTTCTTC. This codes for CASSQTLGSEQFF.